This T cell receptor (beta chain) was recovered during a study of radiation and T cells in renal cell carcinoma. The data were produced by immunoSEQ multiplex PCR, yet TCRdb's version contains in-frame clones alone and is incomplete. The sample shows about 50,000 clones, roughly 84% of them seen only once. Between the trimmed V and J ends, which lost 4 bases and 7 bases, there was a span of 17 bases. The CDR3 consists of 15 residues. Germline loops: CDR1 SEHNR, CDR2 FQNEAQ (reference sequence). The sample's time point: baseline pretreatment blood. Treatment noted: 15 Gy SBRT to primary tumor, nephrectomy 4 weeks later. This clone was seen a handful of times.

The receptor's source is a woman aged 70-85 years with renal cell carcinoma. The chain combines TRBV7-9 with TRBJ2-1; TRBD1 or TRBD2 may be the D gene (5 bases each). The source material was blood, sampled from a patient whose treatment included radiotherapy and nephrectomy. The CDR3 protein is CASSSELVRGNEQFF. The CDR3 DNA reads TGTGCCAGCAGCTCGGAACTAGTTAGGGGAAATGAGCAGTTCTTC.